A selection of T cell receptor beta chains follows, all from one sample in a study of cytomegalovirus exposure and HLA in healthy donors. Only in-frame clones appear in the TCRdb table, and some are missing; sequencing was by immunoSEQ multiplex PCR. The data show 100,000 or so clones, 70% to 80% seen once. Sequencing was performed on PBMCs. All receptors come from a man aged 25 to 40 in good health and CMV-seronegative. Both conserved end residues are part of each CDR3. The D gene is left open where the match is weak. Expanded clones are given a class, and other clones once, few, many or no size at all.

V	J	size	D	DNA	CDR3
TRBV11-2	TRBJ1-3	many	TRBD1	TGTGCCAGCAGCCCGGGGGACAGGGCTGGAAACACCATATATTTT	CASSPGDRAGNTIYF
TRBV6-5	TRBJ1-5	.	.	TGTGCCAGCAGTTACTCGACGTCACACGGGAATGCCCAGCATTTT	CASSYSTSHGNAQHF
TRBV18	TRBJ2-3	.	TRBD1	TGTGCCAGCTCTTTAAAACAGGGGTTGATGGATACGCAGTATTTT	CASSLKQGLMDTQYF
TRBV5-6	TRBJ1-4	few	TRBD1	TGTGCCAGCAGCGCGACAGGGCCGGCCCCAAAACTGTTTTTT	CASSATGPAPKLFF
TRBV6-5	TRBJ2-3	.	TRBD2	TGTGCCAGCAGTTTGGTTGGGCTAGCGGGGGGTACGCAGTATTTT	CASSLVGLAGGTQYF
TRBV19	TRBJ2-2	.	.	TGTGCCAGTAGTATTAATACCGGGGAGCTGTTTTTT	CASSINTGELFF
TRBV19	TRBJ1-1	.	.	TGTGCCAGTAGCGGGGGCACTGAAGCTTTCTTT	CASSGGTEAFF
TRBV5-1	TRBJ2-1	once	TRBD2	TGCGCCAGCAGCTTAAACGCGGGGGCCTACAATGAGCAGTTCTTC	CASSLNAGAYNEQFF
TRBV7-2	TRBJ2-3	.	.	TGTGCCAGCAGCTTATCAGCGGCAGATACGCAGTATTTT	CASSLSAADTQYF
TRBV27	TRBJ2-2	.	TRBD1	TGTGCCAGCAGTTATATGATGACAGGGCCCGGGGAGCTGTTTTTT	CASSYMMTGPGELFF
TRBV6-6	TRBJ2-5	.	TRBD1	TGTGCCAGCAGTTCCCCGGACAGGCAGGGAGAGACCCAGTACTTC	CASSSPDRQGETQYF
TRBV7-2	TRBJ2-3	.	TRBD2	TGTGCCAGCAGTCCACTAGCGGTGGAGGCAGATACGCAGTATTTT	CASSPLAVEADTQYF
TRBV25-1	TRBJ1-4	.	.	TGTGCCAGCAGTGAATATGACAGAACTAATGAAAAACTGTTTTTT	CASSEYDRTNEKLFF
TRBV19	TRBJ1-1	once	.	TGTGCCAGTAGTATAGCAGGAGGTCTGACTGAAGCTTTCTTT	CASSIAGGLTEAFF
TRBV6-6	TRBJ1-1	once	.	TGTGCCAGCACAGTGAACACTGAAGCTTTCTTT	CASTVNTEAFF
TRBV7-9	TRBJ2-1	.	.	TGTGCCAGCAGCCTGGGAGATGAGCAGTTCTTC	CASSLGDEQFF
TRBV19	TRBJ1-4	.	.	TGTGCCAGTAGTCAGACTATGAACAGGGTATCGGAAAAACTGTTTTTT	CASSQTMNRVSEKLFF
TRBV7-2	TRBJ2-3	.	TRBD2	TGTGCCAGCAGCCCCGGGGGGATGGGGGCAGATACGCAGTATTTT	CASSPGGMGADTQYF
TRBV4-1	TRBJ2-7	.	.	TGCGCCAGCAGCCAACCAGGGGGGACTAGAGGTAGGAACGAGCAGTACTTC	CASSQPGGTRGRNEQYF
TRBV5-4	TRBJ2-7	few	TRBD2	TGTGCCAGCAGCTTGCGGGGGGCCTACGAGCAGTACTTC	CASSLRGAYEQYF
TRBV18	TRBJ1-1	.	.	TGTGCCAGCTCACCGGGGGGGAACACTGAAGCTTTCTTT	CASSPGGNTEAFF